Each of the 27 T cell receptor beta chains below was sequenced from the same sample in a study of STAT3 mutations in large granular lymphocyte leukemia (dated by TCRdb to between 2018 and 2021). Their antigens remain unidentified. The library came from the immunoSEQ multiplex PCR assay. In its TCRdb copy, this immuneACCESS table keeps in-frame sequences only and misses some clones. Where compared with another copy, unresolved V genes explain less than half of these, and the others have no known cause. This sample comprises more than 10,000 clones, over 75% of them detected only once. The ten biggest clones cover about 51% of the sample. General conclusions and limits of the study: All T-LGLL patients had at least one immunodominant TCRbeta clonotype, and roughly half had multiple immunodominant subclonotypes.

The specimen was peripheral blood mononuclear cells. The source is a man aged 55-75 years with T-cell large granular lymphocyte leukemia. Some clones in this sample may be carry-over from other donors' samples. The age is the age at diagnosis.

The chain couples TRBV7-2 to TRBJ1-6; D possibly corresponds to TRBD1 (5 bases). V was pared by 1 base and J by 11 bases, with 21 bases between. CDR3 length: 17 residues. The germline V gene has CDR1 SGHTA and CDR2 FQGNSA. CDR3 bases: TGTGCCAGCAGCTTAGTTAAGGGGTTCGCGGAGAGGACACCCCTCCACTTT. Protein product: CASSLVKGFAERTPLHF. Supplemented by reference TRBV7-2 and TRBJ1-6, the full variable domain reads GAGVSQSPSNKVTEKGKDVELRCDPISGHTALYWYRQSLGQGLEFLIYFQGNSAPDKSGLPSDRFSAERTGGSVSTLTIQRTQQEDSAVYLCASSLVKGFAERTPLHFGNGTRLTVT.

The rearrangement links TRBV6-5 to TRBJ1-2; 8 bases fit TRBD1. V dropped 6 bases and J dropped 6; count of bases not matched to a gene: 9. The CDR3 totals 14 residues. Germline-derived CDR1 and CDR2 are MNHEY and SVGAGI. CDR3 sequence reads: CASSPSGGADGYTF. The CDR3 region has the DNA TGTGCCAGCAGCCCATCAGGGGGCGCGGATGGCTACACCTTC.

This clone came up a few times. The V call is TRBV7-2, the J call TRBJ1-4; D unclear. Germline loops: CDR1 SGHTA, CDR2 FQGNSA. Between the trimmed V and J ends, which lost 5 bases and 8 bases, there was a span of 12 bases. The CDR3 is 13 residues long. The DNA for the CDR3 is TGTGCCAGCAGCCCCCCAGCCAGCGAAAAACTGTTTTTT. Translating gives CASSPPASEKLFF.

CDR3 loop: CASTTGSGISTDTQYF. CDR3 bases: TGTGCCAGCACCACGGGATCAGGGATTAGCACAGATACGCAGTATTTT. The chain carries TRBV5-6 and TRBJ2-3, with D perhaps TRBD1 or TRBD2 (5 bases each). Germline assignment: CDR1 SGHDT and CDR2 YYEEEE. The CDR3 runs to 16 residues. Trimming removed 6 bases at V and 0 bases at J, with 17 bases between. Combining the CDR3 with reference TRBV5-6 and TRBJ2-3 gives the whole variable domain DAGVTQSPTHLIKTRGQQVTLRCSPKSGHDTVSWYQQALGQGPQFIFQYYEEEERQRGNFPDRFSGHQFPNYSSELNVNALLLGDSALYLCASTTGSGISTDTQYFGPGTRLTVL.

The chain is built from TRBV19 and TRBJ1-5, with D unresolved. V was shortened by 6 bases and J by 1 base, with 13 bases between the two germline ends. The germline gives CDR1 LNHDA, CDR2 SQIVND (reference sequence). The CDR3 spans 15 residues. CDR3 loop: CASRVMEGSNQPQHF. The DNA of the CDR3 is TGTGCCAGTAGAGTAATGGAGGGAAGCAATCAGCCCCAGCATTTT.

The rearrangement links TRBV30 to TRBJ2-7; 11 nucleotides match TRBD1. V lost 4 bases and J lost 6; bases outside the gene matches: 11. Germline lookup yields CDR1 GTSNPN and CDR2 SVGIG (reference sequence). This CDR3 has 15 residues. The CDR3 loop reads CAWNRGTGGEGEQYF. The CDR3 coding sequence is TGTGCCTGGAACCGAGGGACAGGGGGAGAGGGCGAGCAGTACTTC.

The chain is built from TRBV9 and TRBJ2-5; the match to TRBD2 covers 11 bases. Germline V gene data show CDR1 as SGDLS and CDR2 as YYNGEE. Trimming at V came to 4 bases and at J to 5 bases, leaving 10 bases not matched to a gene. The CDR3 extends over 16 amino acids. CDR3 protein: CASSPSLAGGVETQYF. CDR3 DNA sequence: TGTGCCAGCAGCCCTTCCCTAGCGGGAGGAGTTGAGACCCAGTACTTC.

This clone was counted once. J is TRBJ2-2 and V is TRBV30; 9 positions match TRBD2. V lost 3 bases to trimming and J lost 7 bases; unmatched junction nucleotides: 6. CDR1 is GTSNPN and CDR2 is SVGIG in the germline V gene (reference sequence). This CDR3 is built from 14 residues. The DNA for the CDR3 is TGTGCCTGGAGGAGTCTAGCGGGAATCGGGGAGCTGTTTTTT. It specifies CAWRSLAGIGELFF.

The sample holds a few counts of this clone. This CDR3 is CASSQEGSSPTPTF. The CDR3 nucleotides read TGCGCCAGCAGCCAAGAAGGTTCGAGCCCCACCCCCACCTTC. The chain links TRBV4-3 to TRBJ1-2; unclear D gene. The germline V gene encodes CDR1 LGHNA and CDR2 YSLEER. With 0 bases removed from V and 13 bases from J, the gap between germline ends came to 18 bases. The CDR3 covers 14 residues.

Judged by abundance, this clone is medium-sized (0.01 to 0.1%). The CDR3 sequence is CASSLVGTVNTEAFF. CDR3 bases: TGCGCCAGCAGCTTGGTGGGGACGGTGAACACTGAAGCTTTCTTT. The chain employs TRBV5-1 and TRBJ1-1, with D tentatively TRBD1 (5 bases). CDR1 and CDR2 from the germline V gene are SGHRS and YFSETQ. V was clipped by 0 bases and J by 0 bases, with 9 bases between them. This CDR3 spans 15 amino acids. Full variable domain (remainder filled in from reference TRBV5-1 and TRBJ1-1): KAGVTQTPRYLIKTRGQQVTLSCSPISGHRSVSWYQQTPGQGLQFLFEYFSETQRNKGNFPGRFSGRQFSNSRSEMNVSTLELGDSALYLCASSLVGTVNTEAFFGQGTRLTVV.

The gene calls are TRBV18 and TRBJ2-3; no reliable D call. The V and J ends lost 2 bases and 2 bases respectively, with 5 bases between them. This CDR3 spans 13 amino acids. Germline V CDR1 and CDR2: KGHSH, LQKENI. The CDR3 loop reads CASSPGNTDTQYF. The CDR3 DNA reads TGTGCCAGCTCACCAGGAAACACAGATACGCAGTATTTT.

The rearrangement joins TRBV7-2 to TRBJ1-5; unclear D gene. Germline-derived CDR1 and CDR2 are SGHTA and FQGNSA. The CDR3 sequence is 12 residues long. With 5 bases removed from V and 6 bases from J, the gap between germline ends came to 8 bases. CDR3 nucleotide sequence: TGTGCCAGCAGCCCACACGGTCAGCCCCAGCATTTT. This codes for CASSPHGQPQHF. The whole variable domain, filled in from reference TRBV7-2 and TRBJ1-5, reads GAGVSQSPSNKVTEKGKDVELRCDPISGHTALYWYRQSLGQGLEFLIYFQGNSAPDKSGLPSDRFSAERTGGSVSTLTIQRTQQEDSAVYLCASSPHGQPQHFGDGTRLSIL.

The genes are TRBV6-5 and TRBJ1-1; perhaps TRBD1 as D (6 bases). Per germline, CDR1 MNHEY and CDR2 SVGAGI. V was clipped by 0 bases and J by 5 bases, with 10 bases between them. This CDR3 has 14 amino acids. The CDR3 region is CASSYSWGRTEAFF. CDR3 nucleotide sequence: TGTGCCAGCAGTTACTCGTGGGGGCGGACTGAAGCTTTCTTT.

J is TRBJ2-7 and V is TRBV5-1, with D perhaps matching TRBD1 (6 bases). There are 16 residues in the CDR3. V shed 4 bases and J shed 5 bases, with 22 bases lying between them. CDR1 and CDR2 from the germline V gene are SGHRS and YFSETQ. The CDR3 DNA is TGCGCCAGCAGCGAAAACAGGGTGGGGCCTCTTAACGAGCAGTACTTC. Translated: CASSENRVGPLNEQYF. Based on the CDR3 plus reference TRBV5-1 and TRBJ2-7, the full variable domain is KAGVTQTPRYLIKTRGQQVTLSCSPISGHRSVSWYQQTPGQGLQFLFEYFSETQRNKGNFPGRFSGRQFSNSRSEMNVSTLELGDSALYLCASSENRVGPLNEQYFGPGTRLTVT.

The V gene is TRBV25-1, the J gene TRBJ1-4, with TRBD1 matching 7 bases. The junction had 7 bases not matched to a gene; V was cut back by 3 bases and J by 6 bases. Germline V CDR1 and CDR2: MGHDK, SYGVNS. CDR3 length equals 15 residues. The CDR3 sequence is CASSDRGNVDEKLFF. CDR3 in DNA: TGTGCCAGCAGTGACAGGGGGAATGTTGATGAAAAACTGTTTTTT.

The rearrangement joins TRBV5-1 to TRBJ2-3; TRBD1 is a possible D gene (6 bases). CDR1 is SGHRS and CDR2 is YFSETQ in the germline V gene. There are 14 residues in the CDR3. V lost 0 bases and J lost 2, with 7 bases in between. The CDR3 nucleotides are TGCGCCAGCAGCTTGGGGACAGACACAGATACGCAGTATTTT. Its translation is CASSLGTDTDTQYF.

The rearrangement joins TRBV14 to TRBJ2-7, with 7 bases that match TRBD1. V gave up 4 bases and J gave up 5 bases; unmatched junction bases: 8. This CDR3 region has 14 residues. Germline V gene data show CDR1 as SGHDN and CDR2 as FVKESK. Here the CDR3 reads CASSLKIGGDEQYF. The CDR3, as DNA: TGTGCCAGCAGCCTGAAAATAGGGGGCGACGAGCAGTACTTC.

The chain is built from TRBV7-2 and TRBJ2-7; a possible D gene is TRBD1 (5 bases). Looked up from germline, CDR1 is SGHTA and CDR2 is FQGNSA. V lost 10 bases and J lost 5, with 18 bases in between. The CDR3 contains 13 residues. The CDR3 DNA reads as TGTGCCACCCCCCGAGAAGGGGTCGACGAGCAGTACTTC. Translation gives CATPREGVDEQYF.

The chain carries TRBV5-1 and TRBJ2-5, with D tentatively TRBD2 (5 bases). Trimming cost V 4 bases and J 7 bases, with 14 bases left between them. The CDR3 extends over 13 amino acids. CDR1 and CDR2 from the germline V gene are SGHRS and YFSETQ. The CDR3: CASSLDSSGTQYF. Here the CDR3 DNA reads TGCGCCAGCAGCCTTGACTCCAGCGGGACCCAGTACTTC.

This clone was counted a few times. The chain uses TRBV29-1 and TRBJ1-2, with a tentative D call TRBD1 (6 bases). Germline V CDR1 and CDR2: SQVTM, ANQGSEA. The ends were cut back, 1 base at V and 3 bases at J, with 9 bases in the middle. The length of the CDR3 is 13 residues. This chain's CDR3 is CSVEGGQYYGYTF. The CDR3, as DNA: TGCAGCGTTGAAGGAGGACAGTACTATGGCTACACCTTC.

The chain joins TRBV21-1 to TRBJ2-7; the table's D call TRBD1 went unverified against the DNA. TRBV21-1 is an annotated pseudogene. The CDR3 loop spans 20 amino acids. In DNA, the CDR3 is TGTGCCAGCAGCAAATGGGGCAGGGGTTACTCTAACACAAACTCCTACGAGCAGTACTTC. Amino acids: CASSKWGRGYSNTNSYEQYF.

This sequence joins TRBV29-1 and TRBJ2-3; TRBD2 matches at 8 bases. After removal of 4 bases from V and 10 bases from J, the junction contained 13 bases not matched to a gene. Germline assignment: CDR1 SQVTM and CDR2 ANQGSEA. There are 14 residues in the CDR3. CDR3 region: CSVGPGAGVGAQYF. Here the CDR3 DNA reads TGCAGCGTTGGGCCGGGAGCGGGAGTGGGTGCGCAGTATTTT.

This sequence joins TRBV7-2 and TRBJ2-5; TRBD1 matches at 7 bases. V shed 0 bases, J shed 7 bases, and the junction held 5 bases outside the gene matches. This CDR3 spans 14 amino acids. Germline loops: CDR1 SGHTA, CDR2 FQGNSA. CDR3 sequence: CASSLAGGPGTQYF. CDR3 nucleotide sequence: TGTGCCAGCAGCTTAGCAGGGGGCCCGGGGACCCAGTACTTC.

The chain joins TRBV9 to TRBJ2-3; 16 nucleotides line up with TRBD2. This CDR3 comprises 16 residues. Germline V gene lookup returns CDR1 SGDLS and CDR2 YYNGEE. With V trimmed by 4 bases and J by 4 bases, 3 bases remained unmatched. DNA for the CDR3: TGTGCCAGCAGCCCCGGGACTAGCGGGAGGGCAGATACGCAGTATTTT. It is translated as CASSPGTSGRADTQYF.

This clone appeared a single time. The chain combines TRBV7-9 with TRBJ2-1, with 8 bases that match TRBD2. J gave up 5 bases and V 5 bases, and 2 bases lay outside the gene matches. Germline CDR1 reads SEHNR; CDR2 reads FQNEAQ (reference sequence). The CDR3 length is 13 residues. The CDR3 sequence is CASSGRGDNEQFF. The DNA of the CDR3 is TGTGCCAGCAGCGGGCGGGGGGACAATGAGCAGTTCTTC.

This chain joins TRBV30 and TRBJ2-4; possibly TRBD1 or TRBD2 for D (5 bases each). The CDR3 loop spans 15 amino acids. The V end lost 0 bases, the J end lost 5 bases, and 14 bases lay between the germline ends. CDR1 GTSNPN and CDR2 SVGIG come from the germline V gene (reference sequence). CDR3 loop: CAWSVRTGAQNIQYF. CDR3 DNA sequence: TGTGCCTGGAGTGTTCGGACCGGGGCCCAAAACATTCAGTACTTC.

The chain joins TRBV5-1 to TRBJ2-7; the match to TRBD2 covers 10 bases. With V trimmed by 0 bases and J by 5 bases, 17 bases remained unmatched. CDR3 length: 19 residues. Germline CDR1 is SGHRS and CDR2 is YFSETQ. CDR3 protein: CASSLARTLAGGLIDEQYF. The CDR3 DNA sequence: TGCGCCAGCAGCTTGGCGAGGACCTTAGCGGGAGGATTAATCGACGAGCAGTACTTC.